These 8 T cell receptor beta chains were all obtained from the same sample, sequenced in a study of tumor and adjacent non-tumor tissue in lung cancer. This sample's RNA came from whole unsorted tissue. Three rounds of nested PCR, following a modified ARM-PCR protocol, produced the TCRbeta library. MiXCR was run by TCRdb on the multiplex PCR reads, yielding one entry per CDR3 protein. Here the sample spans fewer than 80,000 distinct CDR3 sequences, approximately 71% being singletons. Source material: lung tumor tissue. These receptors all stem from a woman between 70 and 85 years old with non-small cell lung cancer.

In regard to this clonotype: A read error may account for a junction end that differs from germline. V and J are TRBV28 and TRBJ1-2; no clear D gene. The CDR3 runs 13 residues. CDR1 is MDHEN and CDR2 is SYDVKM in the germline V gene. CDR3 DNA: TGTGCCAGCAGTTCTAAAGTGTACTCCGAGCGCATCTTC. Translated: CASSSKVYSERIF.

With regard to this clonotype: The conserved phenylalanine or tryptophan normally closing the CDR3 is absent here, so this likely arose from a read error. The chain recombines TRBV7-8 with TRBJ2-1; D may be TRBD2 (6 bases). CDR1 and CDR2 (germline): SGHVS, FQNEAQ. The CDR3 loop spans 15 amino acids. Here the CDR3 DNA reads TGTGACAGTACCCCTAGCGAAGCAGGTTACAATGAGCAGTTCTCC. It translates to CDSTPSEAGYNEQFS.

This clonotype is classed as medium-sized. The rearrangement links TRBV29-1 to TRBJ2-7; a possible D gene is TRBD2 (6 bases). Germline CDR1 reads SQVTM; CDR2 reads ANQGSEA. There are 11 residues in the CDR3. Trimming removed 3 bases at V and 3 bases at J, with 6 bases between. CDR3 DNA sequence: TGCAGCGTTGAGCGGGACTACGAGCAGTACTTC. Translated, it gives CSVERDYEQYF.

In the case of this clonotype: A much larger clone lies a single base off, so this may be a read error. The chain joins TRBV29-1 to TRBJ2-1; D is possibly TRBD2 (5 bases). The germline CDR1 and CDR2 sequences are SQVTM and ANQGSEA. The CDR3 runs 14 residues. The CDR3 sequence: CSVDVAGPLGEQLF. The CDR3 nucleotides are TGCAGCGTTGATGTTGCGGGCCCTTTGGGTGAGCAGCTCTTC.

As for this clonotype: With a much larger clone just one base away, this may be a read error. The chain has TRBV11-2 and TRBJ2-3, with D possibly being TRBD2 (6 bases). Germline V gives CDR1 SGHAT, CDR2 FQNNGV. Trimming removed 1 base at V and 4 bases at J, with 12 bases between. The CDR3 length is 15 residues. CDR3 region: CASSLVSGDADTQYF. CDR3 in DNA: TGTGCCAGCAGCTTAGTTTCGGGAGATGCAGATACGCAGTATTTT.

With regard to this clonotype: This clone may be a read error of a much larger clone one base away. The chain joins TRBV5-4 to TRBJ2-3, with D perhaps matching TRBD2 (6 bases). This CDR3 comprises 13 residues. Looked up from germline, CDR1 is SGHNT and CDR2 is YYREEE (reference sequence). V lost 4 bases and J lost 5, with 11 bases in between. CDR3 in DNA: TGTGCCAGCAGCCAGGGAGGTGTAGATACGCAGTATTTT. The encoded protein is CASSQGGVDTQYF.

The V call is TRBV6-2 or TRBV6-3, the J call TRBJ2-1; 14 nucleotides match TRBD2. Trimming removed 9 bases from V and 8 bases from J; junction bases left unmatched: 6. The CDR3 is 14 amino acids. CDR1 is MNHEY and CDR2 is SVGEGT in the germline V gene. Here the CDR3 DNA reads TGTGCCAGTGGACTAGCGGGAGGTAGGGATGAGCAGTTCTTC. This codes for CASGLAGGRDEQFF.

For this clonotype: Mismatch with germline at one junction end may stem from a read error. This CDR3 reads CAGSYSASYNEQLF. CDR3 in DNA: TGTGCCGGCAGCTACTCTGCCTCCTACAATGAGCAGTTATTC. V gene TRBV6-2 or TRBV6-3 combines with J gene TRBJ2-1; D ambiguous. The CDR3 extends over 14 amino acids. Germline lookup yields CDR1 MNHEY and CDR2 SVGEGT.